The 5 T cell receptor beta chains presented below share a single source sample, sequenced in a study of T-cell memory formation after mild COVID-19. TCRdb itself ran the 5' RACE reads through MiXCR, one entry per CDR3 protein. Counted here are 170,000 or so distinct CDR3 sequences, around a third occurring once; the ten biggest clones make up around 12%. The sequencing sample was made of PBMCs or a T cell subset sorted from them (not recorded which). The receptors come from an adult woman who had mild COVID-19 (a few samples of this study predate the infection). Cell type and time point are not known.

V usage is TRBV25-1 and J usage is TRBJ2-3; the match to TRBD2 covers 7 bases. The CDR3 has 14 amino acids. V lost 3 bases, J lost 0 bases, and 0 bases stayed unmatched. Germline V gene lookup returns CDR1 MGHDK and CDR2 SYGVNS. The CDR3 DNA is TGTGCCAGCAGTGAGCGGGGGAGCACAGATACGCAGTATTTT. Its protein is CASSERGSTDTQYF.

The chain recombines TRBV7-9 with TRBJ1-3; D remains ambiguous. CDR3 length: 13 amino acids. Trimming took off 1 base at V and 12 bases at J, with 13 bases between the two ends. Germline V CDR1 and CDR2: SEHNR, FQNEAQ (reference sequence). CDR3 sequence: CASSLVSDWGIYF. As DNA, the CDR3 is TGTGCCAGCAGCTTAGTGTCGGACTGGGGCATATATTTT.

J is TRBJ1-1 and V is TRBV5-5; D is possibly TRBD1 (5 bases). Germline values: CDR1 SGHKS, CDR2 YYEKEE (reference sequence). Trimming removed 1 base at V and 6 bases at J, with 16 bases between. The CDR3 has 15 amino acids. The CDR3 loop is CASSLISGAYPEAFF. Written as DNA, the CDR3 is TGTGCCAGCAGCTTGATATCCGGGGCCTACCCTGAAGCTTTCTTT.

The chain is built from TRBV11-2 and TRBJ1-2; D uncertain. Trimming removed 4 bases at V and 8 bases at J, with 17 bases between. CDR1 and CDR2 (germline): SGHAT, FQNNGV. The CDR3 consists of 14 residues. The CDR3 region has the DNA TGTGCCAGCAGCTCCCTTCGGACCTATGGAGGCTACACCTTC. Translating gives CASSSLRTYGGYTF.

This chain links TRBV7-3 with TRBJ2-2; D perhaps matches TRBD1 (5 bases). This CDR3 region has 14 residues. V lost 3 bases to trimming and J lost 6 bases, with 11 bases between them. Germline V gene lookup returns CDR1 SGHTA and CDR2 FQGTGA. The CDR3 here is CASSLTVNPGELFF. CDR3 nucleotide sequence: TGTGCCAGCAGCTTGACAGTAAACCCCGGGGAGCTGTTTTTT.